This T cell receptor (beta chain) is from a study of regulatory T cells in long-lasting Graves disease. The authors built TCR beta libraries using iRepertoire HTBI primers and Arm-PCR of CDR3 regions. Per the original methods: Segment identification across samples yielded 50 to 80 TRBV and more than twelve TRBJ segments. TCRdb re-called the multiplex PCR reads with MiXCR, one entry per CDR3 protein. The authors' filters were not applied to this entry. The sample records hundreds of thousands of distinct CDR3 sequences, 25% to 30% being singletons. The V and J ends lost 6 bases and 5 bases respectively, with 13 bases between them. Germline V gives CDR1 SNHLY, CDR2 FYNNEI. The CDR3 length is 14 residues. General study findings and limits: Persistent patients shared more public clonotypes (around 3,000) than new patients (approximately 900). Gene preferences differed: TRBV28, TRBJ1-2, TRBJ2-5 in persistent cases.

In its sample, this clonotype was seen a few times. Its antigen is unknown. Time point: persistent/refractory GD, antithyroid drugs over 5 years with positive TRAb. From RNA extracted from PBMCs, the TCR library was made. One endocrinology department in Xi'an, China, was where patients came from. This sample comprised peripheral blood mononuclear cells (PBMCs), obtained when the disease was refractory, from a patient treated with antithyroid drugs. This sequence originates from a female donor with Graves disease. V is TRBV2 and J is TRBJ2-2; D assignment may be TRBD1 or TRBD2 (6 bases each). As DNA, the CDR3 is TGTGCCAGCAGGGGGGGCCCGAGGACCGGGGAGCTGTTTTTT. Its protein product is CASRGGPRTGELFF.